This T cell receptor beta chain appears in the sequencing data of a study of monozygotic twins with inflammatory bowel disease. General observations from the study: Patients received differing immunosuppressive treatments, which may have added variability to their repertoires. A single strong IBD-associated signal or clonotype was not supported by the findings.

On this clonotype: Its antigen is unknown.

The germline V gene has CDR1 SGHVS and CDR2 FQNEAQ. The CDR3 extends over 17 amino acids. TCR libraries were prepared from 3,500 to 4,000 ng total RNA each. No DNA is given; TCRdb re-called the 5' RACE reads and lists each CDR3 protein once. The table lists fewer than 110,000 distinct CDR3 sequences. The J gene is TRBJ2-5, the V gene TRBV7-8; the D call of TRBD1 rests on TCRdb alone, since no DNA is present to check it. This receptor was taken from a human donor with ulcerative colitis or Crohn's disease, or a healthy co-twin of an affected twin (not recorded which). Sequenced: blood. The CDR3: CASSLGWGSLSQETQYF.